One sample yielded the 20 T cell receptor beta chains listed below, sequenced in a study of blood T cell repertoires in COVID-19. The table came from immunoSEQ multiplex PCR; TCRdb's copy has only in-frame clones and leaves some out. The table lists 90,000 to 120,000 clones, around nine tenths of them singletons. Sequencing input: peripheral blood. All receptors come from a man between 65 and 85 years old with acute or convalescent COVID-19.

The chain couples TRBV4-1 to TRBJ2-5; 7 nucleotides align to TRBD1. After removal of 3 bases from V and 5 bases from J, the junction contained 6 bases not matched to a gene. The germline V gene has CDR1 MGHRA and CDR2 YSYEKL. This CDR3 region has 14 residues. CDR3 residues: CASSHLTGFETQYF. The CDR3 nucleotides read TGCGCCAGCAGCCACCTGACAGGGTTCGAGACCCAGTACTTC.

The chain joins TRBV28 to TRBJ1-2, with D possibly TRBD1 on 6 matching bases. This CDR3 spans 14 amino acids. The germline gives CDR1 MDHEN, CDR2 SYDVKM. V gave up 6 bases and J gave up 0 bases, with 11 bases separating them. The CDR3 sequence: CASSPWTANYGYTF. The CDR3 nucleotides read TGTGCCAGCAGCCCCTGGACAGCTAACTATGGCTACACCTTC.

The chain is built from TRBV5-1 and TRBJ1-1; D is uncertain. Looked up from germline, CDR1 is SGHRS and CDR2 is YFSETQ. V was pared by 4 bases and J by 1 base, with 8 bases between. This CDR3 has 13 amino acids. The CDR3 DNA sequence: TGCGCCAGCAGCCAGACACAGAACACTGAAGCTTTCTTT. It yields the protein CASSQTQNTEAFF.

This clone appeared a single time. This chain links TRBV7-2 with TRBJ1-3; TRBD1 matches 7 bases. Germline V gene data show CDR1 as SGHTA and CDR2 as FQGNSA. With V trimmed by 0 bases and J by 4 bases, 3 bases remained unmatched. CDR3 length: 15 amino acids. The CDR3 is CASSLARQGGNTIYF. For the CDR3, the DNA is TGTGCCAGCAGCTTAGCCCGACAGGGCGGAAACACCATATATTTT.

This clone appeared a single time. The chain combines TRBV12-3 or TRBV12-4 with TRBJ1-2; D not certain. The CDR3 runs to 13 residues. V lost 5 bases to trimming and J lost 9 bases, with 16 bases between them. CDR3 protein: CASSLSGFLSYTF. The CDR3 coding sequence is TGTGCCAGCAGTCTCTCCGGGTTCCTAAGCTACACCTTC.

The chain combines TRBV4-1 with TRBJ2-5; the match to TRBD2 covers 8 bases. The CDR3 contains 15 residues. The V and J ends lost 0 bases and 5 bases, in that order; junction bases with no gene match: 5. CDR1 and CDR2 from the germline V gene are MGHRA and YSYEKL. CDR3 region: CASSQDPGGLETQYF. The CDR3 coding sequence is TGCGCCAGCAGCCAAGACCCGGGGGGGCTCGAGACCCAGTACTTC.

This clone was observed a single time. The genes are TRBV19 and TRBJ1-3; D is uncertain. The ends were cut back, 7 bases at V and 0 bases at J, with 13 bases in the middle. The CDR3 contains 15 residues. Germline CDR1 and CDR2: LNHDA and SQIVND (reference sequence). The CDR3 sequence is CASTPRPLSGNTIYF. Written as DNA, the CDR3 is TGTGCCAGTACTCCTAGGCCTCTCTCTGGAAACACCATATATTTT. Combining the CDR3 with reference TRBV19 and TRBJ1-3 gives the whole variable domain DGGITQSPKYLFRKEGQNVTLSCEQNLNHDAMYWYRQDPGQGLRLIYYSQIVNDFQKGDIAEGYSVSREKKESFPLTVTSAQKNPTAFYLCASTPRPLSGNTIYFGEGSWLTVV.

The V and J genes are TRBV7-8 and TRBJ1-5; TRBD1 is a possible D gene (5 bases). The CDR3 is 17 amino acids. The V end was cut by 3 bases, the J end by 2 bases, with 17 bases between. Germline V lookup: CDR1 SGHVS, CDR2 FQNEAQ. CDR3 coding DNA: TGTGCCAGCAGCTTCAGAACAGGCCTGTATGGCAATCAGCCCCAGCATTTT. Translating gives CASSFRTGLYGNQPQHF.

The rearrangement uses TRBV30 and TRBJ1-3; D gene uncertain. Germline V gene data show CDR1 as GTSNPN and CDR2 as SVGIG (reference sequence). CDR3 length: 13 amino acids. Trimming left V 0 bases short and J 4 bases short, with 7 bases between. CDR3 sequence: CAWSVIQGNTIYF. The CDR3 region has the DNA TGTGCCTGGAGTGTCATACAGGGAAACACCATATATTTT.

V is TRBV5-1 and J is TRBJ2-3, with 8 bases that match TRBD1. This CDR3 is built from 14 residues. Germline trimming cut 3 bases from V and 2 bases from J; bases unmatched to any gene: 2. The germline gives CDR1 SGHRS, CDR2 YFSETQ. CDR3 region: CASSWTGTTDTQYF. For the CDR3, the DNA is TGCGCCAGCAGCTGGACAGGGACCACAGATACGCAGTATTTT.

This clone was picked up a small number of times. This chain connects TRBV5-1 to TRBJ2-1; 7 nucleotides match TRBD1. Germline CDR1 SGHRS, CDR2 YFSETQ. The CDR3 runs to 16 residues. Trimming at V came to 2 bases and at J to 6 bases, leaving 11 bases not matched to a gene. The CDR3 reads CASSFALQGTLNEQFF. Written as DNA, the CDR3 is TGCGCCAGCAGCTTCGCCTTACAGGGGACCCTCAATGAGCAGTTCTTC.

Concerning this clone itself: Other DNA sequences in this specimen translate into the identical CDR3. The rearrangement joins TRBV5-1 to TRBJ1-3; 8 bases are a match to TRBD1. CDR3 size: 14 residues. Trimming took 3 bases from V and 4 from J; bases not matched to a gene: 3. Germline V CDR1 and CDR2: SGHRS, YFSETQ. This CDR3 reads CASSSGTGGNTIYF. CDR3 DNA: TGCGCCAGCAGCTCCGGGACAGGAGGAAACACCATATATTTT. Together with reference TRBV5-1 and TRBJ1-3, the CDR3 gives the full variable domain: KAGVTQTPRYLIKTRGQQVTLSCSPISGHRSVSWYQQTPGQGLQFLFEYFSETQRNKGNFPGRFSGRQFSNSRSEMNVSTLELGDSALYLCASSSGTGGNTIYFGEGSWLTVV.

The chain carries TRBV5-4 and TRBJ2-1; D remains ambiguous. V shed 4 bases and J shed 4 bases, with 3 bases lying between them. Per germline, CDR1 SGHNT and CDR2 YYREEE (reference sequence). This CDR3 has 11 amino acids. CDR3 DNA: TGTGCCAGCAGCCAGTACAATGAGCAGTTCTTC. This codes for CASSQYNEQFF.

The CDR3 DNA sequence: TGTGCCACCAGCGTACAGGGGGGGAACACTGAAGCTTTCTTT. Translation gives CATSVQGGNTEAFF. This chain connects TRBV15 to TRBJ1-1, with 8 bases fitting TRBD1. Germline CDR1 reads LNHNV; CDR2 reads YYDKDF (reference sequence). The CDR3 extends over 14 amino acids. V dropped 5 bases and J dropped 1; count of bases not matched to a gene: 3.

The chain combines TRBV7-9 with TRBJ2-5; weak D call: TRBD1 (5 bases). CDR1 is SEHNR and CDR2 is FQNEAQ in the germline V gene (reference sequence). The length of the CDR3 is 14 residues. Deletions cut 4 bases from V and 1 base from J, with 10 bases between. The CDR3 DNA sequence: TGTGCCAGCAGCTCGATGACAGCCCAAGAGACCCAGTACTTC. Translation gives CASSSMTAQETQYF.

The gene calls are TRBV4-1 and TRBJ2-7, with TRBD1 matching 7 bases. After removal of 4 bases from V and 2 bases from J, the junction contained 5 bases not matched to a gene. There are 14 residues in the CDR3. CDR1 and CDR2 (germline): MGHRA, YSYEKL. Written as DNA, the CDR3 is TGCGCCAGCAGCCCTAGGGGGCTAGCCTACGAGCAGTACTTC. This encodes CASSPRGLAYEQYF.

The CDR3 reads CASSLEAGVGGELFF. CDR3 in DNA: TGTGCCAGCAGCTTAGAAGCGGGAGTGGGCGGGGAGCTGTTTTTT. The J gene is TRBJ2-2, the V gene TRBV7-6; 8 bases fit TRBD2. The CDR3 is made up of 15 amino acids. Germline V gene lookup returns CDR1 SGHVS and CDR2 FNYEAQ. V shed 1 base and J 7 bases; nucleotides not matched to a gene: 5.

The chain is built from TRBV23-1 and TRBJ1-4; D might be TRBD1 (5 bases). TRBV23-1 is an ORF, and what it does is uncertain. The V end lost 3 bases, the J end lost 4 bases, and 15 bases lay between the germline ends. The CDR3 is 16 amino acids. The CDR3 loop is CASSHPRTGDNEKLFF. The CDR3 nucleotides read TGCGCCAGCAGTCATCCCCGGACGGGGGATAATGAAAAACTGTTTTTT.

The V call is TRBV7-8, the J call TRBJ1-5, with 10 bases aligning to TRBD1. CDR3 length: 14 residues. The J segment lost 9 bases and the V segment lost 4 bases, leaving 6 bases of the junction unmatched. CDR1 is SGHVS, CDR2 FQNEAQ, per germline. This CDR3 is CASSSDRGQRPQHF. As DNA, the CDR3 is TGTGCCAGCAGCTCCGACAGGGGGCAACGGCCCCAGCATTTT.

The chain has TRBV18 and TRBJ1-1; 7 bases fit TRBD1. The CDR3 is 17 residues long. In germline, CDR1 is KGHSH, CDR2 LQKENI. The J segment lost 0 bases and the V segment lost 5 bases, leaving 12 bases of the junction unmatched. The CDR3 DNA sequence: TGTGCCAGCTCATCAACTCCGGGACAGCGAATGAACACTGAAGCTTTCTTT. This sequence encodes CASSSTPGQRMNTEAFF.